Following are 32 T cell receptor beta chains from one sample sequenced in a study of T cells after yellow fever vaccination (dated by TCRdb to between 2017 and 2020). The library came from 5' RACE. The sequencer was an Illumina HiSeq 2500. TCRdb's own reprocessing of the public reads used fastp at Q25 and MiXCR and kept productive beta chains. Each record represents a unique CDR3 protein, reported with the most common genes and DNA among its rows. This sample lists 500,000 to 650,000 distinct CDR3 sequences; approximately 13% were detected once. Jointly, the top ten make up about 15% of the sample. This specimen's treatment or condition label, per the study, means: live attenuated yellow fever vaccine strain. Sample: PBMCs, taken on the day of the yellow fever booster vaccination. Every receptor here comes from a man aged 30 to 45 who received the YFV17D yellow fever vaccine.

V gene TRBV9 combines with J gene TRBJ2-7; D remains ambiguous. Germline V gives CDR1 SGDLS, CDR2 YYNGEE. CDR3 length: 13 residues. Trimming took off 0 bases at V and 7 bases at J, with 11 bases between the two ends. The CDR3 region has the DNA TGTGCCAGCAGCGTAGACATTGCGCGAGAGCAGTACTTC. As protein: CASSVDIAREQYF.

This clonotype was detected only a few times. This chain links TRBV4-3 with TRBJ2-2; the D is unclear. Germline CDR1 reads LGHNA; CDR2 reads YSLEER. Trimming stripped 5 bases from V and 3 bases from J, with 13 bases between. CDR3 length: 15 residues. As DNA, the CDR3 is TGCGCCAGCAGCAGCTACAACCGAGACACCGGGGAGCTGTTTTTT. Protein sequence: CASSSYNRDTGELFF.

The J gene is TRBJ2-7, the V gene TRBV20-1, with 8 bases fitting TRBD2. V dropped 6 bases and J dropped 0; count of bases not matched to a gene: 13. In germline, CDR1 is DFQATT, CDR2 SNEGSKA (reference sequence). CDR3 size: 16 residues. This CDR3 reads CSAPPLRSGGSYEQYF. DNA for the CDR3: TGCAGTGCACCACCCCTCCGGAGCGGGGGCTCCTACGAGCAGTACTTC.

The rearrangement joins TRBV10-1 to TRBJ1-4; possible D gene TRBD1, 5 bases. CDR3 length: 17 amino acids. V was shortened by 7 bases and J by 2 bases, with 20 bases between the two germline ends. Germline V gives CDR1 WNHNN, CDR2 SYGVQD (reference sequence). DNA of the CDR3: TGCGCCAGCATCCAGGGAGAAGGGAATGGGACTAATGAAAAACTGTTTTTT. Translation gives CASIQGEGNGTNEKLFF.

This clonotype was seen just once. A much larger clone lies one base from this, so it may be a read error. The chain recombines TRBV5-5 with TRBJ2-5; 9 bases match TRBD2. CDR1 and CDR2 (germline): SGHKS, YYEKEE (reference sequence). This CDR3 has 15 amino acids. In nucleotides, the CDR3 is TGTACCAGCAGCTTTAGCGGGAGTAATGGGGAGACCCAGTACTTC. Residues: CTSSFSGSNGETQYF.

This clonotype was seen more than once but under ten times. The J gene is TRBJ1-2, the V gene TRBV4-3; D not resolved. Germline V gene data show CDR1 as LGHNA and CDR2 as YSLEER. V dropped 0 bases and J dropped 4 bases, with 12 bases sitting between them. CDR3 length: 15 residues. CDR3 nucleotides: TGCGCCAGCAGCCAAGACGAAGGGAGAATCTATGGCTACACCTTC. This encodes CASSQDEGRIYGYTF.

The V gene is TRBV3-1, the J gene TRBJ2-3; TRBD2 might be the D (6 bases). V lost 1 base to trimming and J lost 7 bases, with 18 bases between them. Germline-derived CDR1 and CDR2 are LGHDT and YNNKEL (reference sequence). The CDR3 sequence is 16 residues long. The CDR3: CASSQARLVYAHTQYF. The CDR3 region has the DNA TGTGCCAGCAGCCAAGCAAGACTAGTCTACGCCCATACGCAGTATTTT.

This clonotype was detected only a few times. The chain carries TRBV7-8 and TRBJ2-2; D unclear. The CDR3 is 13 residues long. Germline V gives CDR1 SGHVS, CDR2 FQNEAQ. The V and J ends lost 1 base and 7 bases respectively, with 7 bases between them. CDR3 bases: TGTGCCAGCAGCTTAGTTACGAACGGGGAGCTGTTTTTT. Translation: CASSLVTNGELFF.

The chain couples TRBV5-5 to TRBJ2-3; D gene uncertain. This CDR3 contains 10 residues. CDR1 and CDR2 from the germline V gene are SGHKS and YYEKEE (reference sequence). The ends were cut back, 6 bases at V and 10 bases at J, with 9 bases in the middle. CDR3 sequence (DNA): TGTGCCAGCATCCAAGTAGCGCAGTATTTT. The encoded protein is CASIQVAQYF. The full variable domain, in which reference TRBV5-5 and TRBJ2-3 provide the parts outside the CDR3, is DAGVTQSPTHLIKTRGQQVTLRCSPISGHKSVSWYQQVLGQGPQFIFQYYEKEERGRGNFPDRFSARQFPNYSSELNVNALLLGDSALYLCASIQVAQYFGPGTRLTVL.

The chain recombines TRBV12-3 or TRBV12-4 with TRBJ2-3; D might be TRBD1 or TRBD2, each matching 5 bases. Deletions cut 0 bases from V and 2 bases from J, with 12 bases between. This CDR3 region has 16 residues. CDR3 residues: CASSLARGPDTDTQYF. CDR3 nucleotide sequence: TGTGCCAGCAGTTTAGCGAGGGGACCAGACACAGATACGCAGTATTTT.

V usage is TRBV28 and J usage is TRBJ2-5; D perhaps matches TRBD2 (6 bases). Trimming removed 8 bases at V and 5 bases at J, with 15 bases between. This CDR3 has 13 residues. The germline gives CDR1 MDHEN, CDR2 SYDVKM. This chain's CDR3 is CASCPTSLETQYF. The CDR3 DNA reads as TGTGCCAGCTGCCCGACTAGTTTGGAGACCCAGTACTTC.

This clonotype is a singleton in its sample. J is TRBJ2-1 and V is TRBV11-3; 9 bases agree with TRBD2. There are 15 residues in the CDR3. With 5 bases clipped from V and 9 bases from J, the junction kept 11 bases outside the gene matches. Germline CDR1 reads SGHNT; CDR2 reads YENEEA. As DNA, the CDR3 is TGTGCCAGCAGCCGCGTAGCGGGAGCCAGGGTTGAGCAGTTCTTC. Translation gives CASSRVAGARVEQFF.

This clonotype was detected only a few times. The CDR3: CASSRDVGLATYEQYF. For the CDR3, the DNA is TGCGCCAGCAGCCGGGACGTGGGACTAGCGACCTACGAGCAGTACTTC. The chain carries TRBV4-3 and TRBJ2-7; 10 nucleotides agree with TRBD2. Germline CDR1 and CDR2: LGHNA and YSLEER. The CDR3 sequence is 16 residues long. Trimming took 4 bases from V and 2 from J; bases not matched to a gene: 8.

J is TRBJ2-4 and V is TRBV4-3; D is tentatively TRBD1 or TRBD2 (6 bases each). CDR1 and CDR2 from the germline V gene are LGHNA and YSLEER. Trimming stripped 1 base from V and 6 bases from J, with 16 bases between. This CDR3 has 16 residues. CDR3 DNA sequence: TGCGCCAGCAGCCAAGTCGGTCCGGGGGCGGTAAACATTCAGTACTTC. Protein sequence: CASSQVGPGAVNIQYF.

The chain couples TRBV12-3 or TRBV12-4 to TRBJ1-2, with 8 bases matching TRBD1. The ends lost 6 bases at V and 0 bases at J; junction bases unmatched: 6. The CDR3 spans 15 residues. The CDR3 bases are TGTGCCAGCAGCCGGACAGGGAGTACTAACTATGGCTACACCTTC. Translation: CASSRTGSTNYGYTF.

This clonotype was found a few times. V and J are TRBV20-1 and TRBJ2-1, with 15 positions matching TRBD2. Trimming removed 0 bases from V and 3 bases from J; junction bases left unmatched: 9. In germline, CDR1 is DFQATT, CDR2 SNEGSKA (reference sequence). The CDR3 sequence is 19 residues long. The CDR3 here is CSARDRGLAGGGIYNEQFF. Here the CDR3 DNA reads TGCAGTGCTAGAGATCGTGGACTAGCGGGAGGGGGGATCTACAATGAGCAGTTCTTC.

This clonotype turned up a few times. The rearrangement uses TRBV19 and TRBJ2-5; 9 positions agree with TRBD2. The germline CDR1 and CDR2 sequences are LNHDA and SQIVND (reference sequence). This CDR3 is 17 amino acids long. Trimming at V came to 6 bases and at J to 6 bases, leaving 17 bases not matched to a gene. The CDR3 here is CASSPELAGTKVKTQYF. The CDR3 region has the DNA TGTGCCAGTAGCCCGGAGCTAGCGGGGACGAAGGTGAAGACCCAGTACTTC. The whole variable domain, remainder taken from reference TRBV19 and TRBJ2-5, is DGGITQSPKYLFRKEGQNVTLSCEQNLNHDAMYWYRQDPGQGLRLIYYSQIVNDFQKGDIAEGYSVSREKKESFPLTVTSAQKNPTAFYLCASSPELAGTKVKTQYFGPGTRLLVL.

This clonotype was seen a few times. This rearrangement joins TRBV10-3 to TRBJ2-1, with D tentatively TRBD2 (5 bases). This CDR3 is built from 14 residues. Germline-derived CDR1 and CDR2 are ENHRY and SYGVKD. The V end was cut by 10 bases, the J end by 6 bases, with 19 bases between. As DNA, the CDR3 is TGTGCCACCTCTTCACGGGAAAGTGGCAATGAGCAGTTCTTC. It specifies CATSSRESGNEQFF.

This clonotype has just a few counts. This rearrangement joins TRBV10-3 to TRBJ1-2; D gene uncertain. Trimming took 4 bases from V and 5 from J, leaving 5 bases between them. Germline lookup yields CDR1 ENHRY and CDR2 SYGVKD. This CDR3 has 11 amino acids. CDR3 bases: TGTGCCATCAGTGTCGCATATGGCTACACCTTC. Protein product: CAISVAYGYTF.

This clonotype has a handful of counts. The chain uses TRBV7-3 and TRBJ2-1; 7 bases match TRBD2. Germline loops: CDR1 SGHTA, CDR2 FQGTGA. Trimming at V came to 5 bases and at J to 0 bases, leaving 7 bases not matched to a gene. The CDR3 runs to 16 residues. CDR3 DNA: TGTGCCAGCAGCGAAAGAGGGACTAACTCCTACAATGAGCAGTTCTTC. This sequence encodes CASSERGTNSYNEQFF.

This clonotype was recorded a few times. V and J are TRBV5-1 and TRBJ1-4, with 9 bases identical to TRBD1. V trimming: 3 bases; J trimming: 8 bases; junction bases outside the gene matches: 8. Germline V gives CDR1 SGHRS, CDR2 YFSETQ. The CDR3 is 15 residues long. CDR3 in amino acids: CASSWGTGREEKLFF. The DNA of the CDR3 is TGCGCCAGCAGCTGGGGGACAGGGAGAGAGGAAAAACTGTTTTTT.

This clonotype was counted only a few times. The chain links TRBV29-1 to TRBJ1-3; weak D call: TRBD1 (5 bases). CDR3 length: 15 amino acids. Germline CDR1 is SQVTM and CDR2 is ANQGSEA. V shed 7 bases and J shed 0 bases, with 16 bases lying between them. For the CDR3, the DNA is TGCAGCGCTCTGGAAGGGGATAACTCTGGAAACACCATATATTTT. Residues: CSALEGDNSGNTIYF.

The chain uses TRBV7-2 and TRBJ2-7, with D perhaps TRBD2 (6 bases). The V end lost 5 bases, the J end lost 3 bases, and 14 bases lay between the germline ends. Germline assignment: CDR1 SGHTA and CDR2 FQGNSA. This CDR3 has 14 residues. The CDR3 region is CASSRDAGNYEQYF. The CDR3 nucleotides are TGTGCCAGCAGCCGCGACGCGGGGAACTACGAGCAGTACTTC.

The chain carries TRBV14 and TRBJ2-1; 8 bases line up with TRBD2. CDR3 length equals 11 residues. Germline values: CDR1 SGHDN, CDR2 FVKESK. V gave up 5 bases and J gave up 11 bases; unmatched junction bases: 2. CDR3 sequence: CASSISGKQFF. DNA of the CDR3: TGTGCCAGCAGCATTAGCGGGAAGCAGTTCTTC.

This clonotype has a handful of counts. This rearrangement joins TRBV7-6 to TRBJ2-2; D not certain. Germline CDR1 and CDR2: SGHVS and FNYEAQ. The CDR3 covers 12 residues. With 10 bases removed from V and 6 bases from J, the gap between germline ends came to 12 bases. The CDR3 here is CATKPPAGELFF. The DNA of the CDR3 is TGTGCCACAAAGCCCCCGGCCGGGGAGCTGTTTTTT.

The sample holds a few counts of this clonotype. This sequence joins TRBV14 and TRBJ1-3, with D maybe TRBD1 (5 bases). CDR1 and CDR2 from the germline V gene are SGHDN and FVKESK. Trimming took off 4 bases at V and 5 bases at J, with 12 bases between the two ends. The CDR3 contains 14 residues. The CDR3 region is CASSPPDSRNTIYF. The DNA of the CDR3 is TGTGCCAGCAGCCCCCCCGACAGCAGAAACACCATATATTTT. Based on the CDR3 plus reference TRBV14 and TRBJ1-3, the full variable domain is EAGVTQFPSHSVIEKGQTVTLRCDPISGHDNLYWYRRVMGKEIKFLLHFVKESKQDESGMPNNRFLAERTGGTYSTLKVQPAELEDSGVYFCASSPPDSRNTIYFGEGSWLTVV.

This chain joins TRBV10-3 and TRBJ2-3; 9 bases line up with TRBD1. Germline V CDR1 and CDR2: ENHRY, SYGVKD. CDR3 length equals 14 residues. J gave up 4 bases and V 6 bases, and 5 bases lay outside the gene matches. The CDR3 here is CAIRADRGSDTQYF. The CDR3 DNA follows: TGTGCCATCAGGGCGGACAGGGGATCAGATACGCAGTATTTT.

This clonotype was observed a handful of times. The genes are TRBV12-5 and TRBJ1-2; possible D gene TRBD1, 6 bases. Germline CDR1 reads LGHNT; CDR2 reads FRNRAP. V was pared by 2 bases and J by 8 bases, with 21 bases between. The CDR3 has 16 residues. In nucleotides, the CDR3 is TGTGCTAGTGGTTTGCCATTCCTACAGGGAACTCTAGGCTACACCTTC. Translation: CASGLPFLQGTLGYTF.

The rearrangement uses TRBV29-1 and TRBJ2-5; tentatively, D is TRBD1 or TRBD2 (6 bases each). V dropped 7 bases and J dropped 7 bases, with 16 bases sitting between them. The CDR3 has 12 amino acids. The germline V gene has CDR1 SQVTM and CDR2 ANQGSEA. CDR3 nucleotide sequence: TGCAGCGCCCGACTAGTGGGGGCGACCCAGTACTTC. This sequence encodes CSARLVGATQYF.

The rearrangement joins TRBV18 to TRBJ1-5; TRBD1 matches 10 bases. The germline V gene encodes CDR1 KGHSH and CDR2 LQKENI. The CDR3 runs to 15 residues. Unmatched junction bases numbered 8, after V lost 5 bases and J lost 7 bases. In DNA, the CDR3 is TGTGCCAGCTCAGCCGGGACAGGGGAGTACCAGCCCCAGCATTTT. Protein: CASSAGTGEYQPQHF.

The sample holds many counts of this clonotype. The chain carries TRBV15 and TRBJ2-7, with a weak D call TRBD2 (5 bases). Trimming left V 4 bases short and J 6 bases short, with 19 bases between. Germline V gives CDR1 LNHNV, CDR2 YYDKDF (reference sequence). This CDR3 has 15 amino acids. CDR3 sequence (DNA): TGTGCCACCAGCACTACTGCGGGCTTCCTGGGCGAGCAGTACTTC. Amino acids: CATSTTAGFLGEQYF. Full variable domain (remainder filled in from reference TRBV15 and TRBJ2-7): DAMVIQNPRYQVTQFGKPVTLSCSQTLNHNVMYWYQQKSSQAPKLLFHYYDKDFNNEADTPDNFQSRRPNTSFCFLDIRSPGLGDTAMYLCATSTTAGFLGEQYFGPGTRLTVT.

This clonotype was counted a few times. The chain employs TRBV5-1 and TRBJ2-7, with 7 nucleotides matching TRBD2. V trimming: 3 bases; J trimming: 0 bases; junction bases outside the gene matches: 9. From germline, CDR1 is SGHRS and CDR2 YFSETQ. The CDR3 has 16 amino acids. The CDR3 loop is CASSSGNSGHSYEQYF. The CDR3 coding sequence is TGCGCCAGCAGCTCGGGGAATAGCGGGCACTCCTACGAGCAGTACTTC. The whole variable domain, filled in from reference TRBV5-1 and TRBJ2-7, reads KAGVTQTPRYLIKTRGQQVTLSCSPISGHRSVSWYQQTPGQGLQFLFEYFSETQRNKGNFPGRFSGRQFSNSRSEMNVSTLELGDSALYLCASSSGNSGHSYEQYFGPGTRLTVT.